The rows below give T cell receptor beta chains drawn from one sample of a study of chemoradiotherapy in HPV16-positive cancers. Here immunoSEQ multiplex PCR was the method, and the copy in TCRdb shows in-frame clones only, minus some. The table has over 1,500 clones, 55% to 85% seen once. Here the sequenced sample was tumor tissue, taken from a patient who underwent chemoradiotherapy. The origin of the receptors is a human donor with HPV-associated anogenital cancer. CDR3s include the opening cysteine and the closing phenylalanine or tryptophan. Each record gives: D gene, J gene, clone size, V gene, CDR3 DNA, CDR3 protein. A D gene is named only where the DNA matches it firmly. Some rows mark clone size as missing; the rest say once, few, many or name a class of expanded clone.

d_call: TRBD1; j_call: TRBJ1-6; clone_size: -; v_call: TRBV11-2; cdr3_nt: TGTGCCAGCAGCTCCCGGGACAGGGGTACACCCCTCCACTTT; cdr3_aa: CASSSRDRGTPLHF
d_call: -; j_call: TRBJ2-3; clone_size: few; v_call: TRBV9; cdr3_nt: TGTGCCAGCAGCGTTGACGCCAGCCCTTCAGATACGCAGTATTTT; cdr3_aa: CASSVDASPSDTQYF
d_call: -; j_call: TRBJ2-2; clone_size: -; v_call: TRBV11-2; cdr3_nt: TGTGCCAGCAGCTTCCCCGGGACACTGAACACCGGGGAGCTGTTTTTT; cdr3_aa: CASSFPGTLNTGELFF
d_call: -; j_call: TRBJ2-2; clone_size: -; v_call: TRBV10-1; cdr3_nt: TGCGCCAGCGGGCGTGGAATTTTCGGGGAGCTGTTTTTT; cdr3_aa: CASGRGIFGELFF
d_call: TRBD2; j_call: TRBJ2-3; clone_size: few; v_call: TRBV5-5; cdr3_nt: TGTGCCAGCAGCTTTGAAGGGAGGGCCACAGATACGCAGTATTTT; cdr3_aa: CASSFEGRATDTQYF
d_call: -; j_call: TRBJ2-7; clone_size: -; v_call: TRBV7-8; cdr3_nt: TGTGCCAGCAGCCGCTACGGGCAAAGCTCCTACGAGCAGTACTTC; cdr3_aa: CASSRYGQSSYEQYF
d_call: TRBD1; j_call: TRBJ2-2; clone_size: few; v_call: TRBV5-5; cdr3_nt: TGTGCCAGCAGCTCTGGGACAGGTTCGAGCACCGGGGAGCTGTTTTTT; cdr3_aa: CASSSGTGSSTGELFF
d_call: -; j_call: TRBJ1-5; clone_size: -; v_call: TRBV4-2; cdr3_nt: TGTGCCAGCAGCCAAGTCCTGGGGCAGCCCCAGCATTTT; cdr3_aa: CASSQVLGQPQHF
d_call: -; j_call: TRBJ2-2; clone_size: few; v_call: TRBV7-3; cdr3_nt: TGTGCCAGCAGCCCGACACCGGTCATCTCCCAAGGGGCCGGGGAGCTGTTTTTT; cdr3_aa: CASSPTPVISQGAGELFF
d_call: -; j_call: TRBJ1-5; clone_size: -; v_call: TRBV6-1; cdr3_nt: TGTGCCAGCAGATCGACGGGTCAGCCCCAGCATTTT; cdr3_aa: CASRSTGQPQHF
d_call: -; j_call: TRBJ1-1; clone_size: -; v_call: TRBV5-6; cdr3_nt: TGTGCCAGCAGCTACACAGGAAGGGGAGTAATTTTCGAAGCTTTCTTT; cdr3_aa: CASSYTGRGVIFEAFF
d_call: -; j_call: TRBJ1-3; clone_size: -; v_call: TRBV5-5; cdr3_nt: TGTGCCAGCAGCCGGCGGGGCGACAGTCCGGACACCATATATTTT; cdr3_aa: CASSRRGDSPDTIYF
d_call: -; j_call: TRBJ2-7; clone_size: -; v_call: TRBV2; cdr3_nt: TGTGCCAGCAGACCGTTGGTAGGGCCCTTCGAGCAGTACTTC; cdr3_aa: CASRPLVGPFEQYF
d_call: -; j_call: TRBJ1-6; clone_size: -; v_call: TRBV2; cdr3_nt: TGTGCCAGCAGAGCGGGGGATTCACCCCTCCACTTT; cdr3_aa: CASRAGDSPLHF
d_call: -; j_call: TRBJ2-1; clone_size: -; v_call: TRBV4-1; cdr3_nt: TGCGCCAGCAGCCTCGAGGGAAATGAGCAGTTCTTC; cdr3_aa: CASSLEGNEQFF
d_call: TRBD2; j_call: TRBJ2-3; clone_size: -; v_call: TRBV10-2; cdr3_nt: TGCGCCAGCAGTGAGTCTGGTTGGGGACTAGCGCTTGAAGATACGCAGTATTTT; cdr3_aa: CASSESGWGLALEDTQYF
d_call: -; j_call: TRBJ1-5; clone_size: -; v_call: TRBV30; cdr3_nt: TGTGCCTGGAGTTCCGGGGATAGGCCCCAGCATTTT; cdr3_aa: CAWSSGDRPQHF
d_call: -; j_call: TRBJ2-3; clone_size: -; v_call: TRBV5-6; cdr3_nt: TGTGCCAGCAGCCGGGCAGGAATCGAGTCAGATACGCAGTATTTT; cdr3_aa: CASSRAGIESDTQYF
d_call: -; j_call: TRBJ2-5; clone_size: -; v_call: TRBV28; cdr3_nt: TGTGCCAGCAGTTTAGGGGACCGAGAAGAGACCCAGTACTTC; cdr3_aa: CASSLGDREETQYF
d_call: TRBD1; j_call: TRBJ1-4; clone_size: -; v_call: TRBV18; cdr3_nt: TGTGCCAGCTCACCTAGACAGGGTGGCTCAGCTAATGAAAAACTGTTTTTT; cdr3_aa: CASSPRQGGSANEKLFF
d_call: TRBD1; j_call: TRBJ2-6; clone_size: -; v_call: TRBV19; cdr3_nt: TGTGCCAGTAGTATGAGGACAGGGGGAAAATCTGGGGCCAACGTCCTGACTTTC; cdr3_aa: CASSMRTGGKSGANVLTF
d_call: -; j_call: TRBJ2-2; clone_size: -; v_call: TRBV2; cdr3_nt: TGTGCCAGCAGTTCTGACTGGAACACCGGGGAGCTGTTTTTT; cdr3_aa: CASSSDWNTGELFF
d_call: -; j_call: TRBJ1-2; clone_size: few; v_call: TRBV6-1; cdr3_nt: TGTGCCAGCAGGTCCCGGACAGACGCTAACTATGGCTACACCTTC; cdr3_aa: CASRSRTDANYGYTF
d_call: TRBD1; j_call: TRBJ2-3; clone_size: -; v_call: TRBV7-9; cdr3_nt: TGTGCCAGCAGTGGACAGACAGGGGGCACAGATACGCAGTATTTT; cdr3_aa: CASSGQTGGTDTQYF
d_call: -; j_call: TRBJ1-4; clone_size: -; v_call: TRBV6-6; cdr3_nt: TGTGCCAGCAGTTCCAGGGGATATACTGAAAAACTGTTTTTT; cdr3_aa: CASSSRGYTEKLFF
d_call: TRBD1; j_call: TRBJ2-7; clone_size: -; v_call: TRBV30; cdr3_nt: TGTGCCTGGGGCACAGGGGTTGGTGAGCAGTACTTC; cdr3_aa: CAWGTGVGEQYF
d_call: -; j_call: TRBJ1-1; clone_size: -; v_call: TRBV13; cdr3_nt: TGTGCCAGCAGATGGGGGATGGGTGATTCTGAAGCTTTCTTT; cdr3_aa: CASRWGMGDSEAFF
d_call: -; j_call: TRBJ1-1; clone_size: -; v_call: TRBV2; cdr3_nt: TGTGCCAGCAGTGGCGACAGGTCGAACACTGAAGCTTTCTTT; cdr3_aa: CASSGDRSNTEAFF